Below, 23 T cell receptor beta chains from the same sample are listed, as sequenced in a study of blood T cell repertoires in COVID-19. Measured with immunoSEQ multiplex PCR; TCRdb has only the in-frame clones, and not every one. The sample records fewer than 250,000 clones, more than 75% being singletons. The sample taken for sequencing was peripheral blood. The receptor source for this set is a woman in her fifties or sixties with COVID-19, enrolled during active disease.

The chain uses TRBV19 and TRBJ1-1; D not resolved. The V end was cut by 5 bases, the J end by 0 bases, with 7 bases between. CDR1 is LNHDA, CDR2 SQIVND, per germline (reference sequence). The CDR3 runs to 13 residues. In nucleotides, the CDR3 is TGTGCCAGTAGTGGGCCGATGAACACTGAAGCTTTCTTT. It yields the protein CASSGPMNTEAFF.

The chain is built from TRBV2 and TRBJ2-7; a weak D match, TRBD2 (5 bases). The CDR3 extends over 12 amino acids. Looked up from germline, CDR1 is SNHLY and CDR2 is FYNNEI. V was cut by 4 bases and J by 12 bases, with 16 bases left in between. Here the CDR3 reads CASSVAESSWYV. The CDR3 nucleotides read TGTGCCAGCAGTGTTGCAGAATCTAGCTGGTACGTC.

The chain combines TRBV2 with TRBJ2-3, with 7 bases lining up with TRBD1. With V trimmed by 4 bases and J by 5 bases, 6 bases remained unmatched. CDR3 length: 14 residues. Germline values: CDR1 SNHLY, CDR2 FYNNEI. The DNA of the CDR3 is TGTGCCAGCAGTGTGGACAGGCGGCAAGATACGCAGTATTTT. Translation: CASSVDRRQDTQYF.

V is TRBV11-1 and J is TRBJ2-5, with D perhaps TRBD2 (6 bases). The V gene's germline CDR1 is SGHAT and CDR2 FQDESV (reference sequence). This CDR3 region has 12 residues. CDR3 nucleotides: TGTGACACCCCCGGGAGTCAGGAGACCCAGTACTTC. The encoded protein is CDTPGSQETQYF.

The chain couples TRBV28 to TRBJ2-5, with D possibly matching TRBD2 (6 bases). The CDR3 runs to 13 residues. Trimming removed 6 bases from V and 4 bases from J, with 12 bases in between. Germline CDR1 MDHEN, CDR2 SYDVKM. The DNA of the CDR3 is TGTGCCAGCAGACCGTCCGGGGGAGAGACCCAGTACTTC. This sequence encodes CASRPSGGETQYF.

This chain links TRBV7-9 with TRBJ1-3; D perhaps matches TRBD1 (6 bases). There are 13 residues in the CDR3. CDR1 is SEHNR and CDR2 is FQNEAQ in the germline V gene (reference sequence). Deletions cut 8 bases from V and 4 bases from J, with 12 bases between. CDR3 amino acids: CASGRDKGNTIYF. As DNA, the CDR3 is TGTGCCAGCGGCAGGGACAAAGGAAACACCATATATTTT.

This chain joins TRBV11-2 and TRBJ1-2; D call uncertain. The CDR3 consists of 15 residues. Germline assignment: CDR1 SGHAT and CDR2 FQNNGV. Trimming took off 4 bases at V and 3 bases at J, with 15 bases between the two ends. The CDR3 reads CASSSKGGGYYGYTF. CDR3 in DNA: TGTGCCAGCAGCTCTAAAGGAGGCGGCTACTATGGCTACACCTTC.

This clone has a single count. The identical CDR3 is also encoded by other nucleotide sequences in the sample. CDR3 nucleotides: TGTGCCAGCTCACCTAGACAGGGTACAGGCGAGCAGTACTTC. This codes for CASSPRQGTGEQYF. V is TRBV18 and J is TRBJ2-7; 7 bases align to TRBD1. CDR3 length: 14 amino acids. Germline CDR1 is KGHSH and CDR2 is LQKENI. The ends lost 3 bases at V and 6 bases at J; junction bases unmatched: 8. The full variable domain, completed using reference TRBV18 and TRBJ2-7, is NAGVMQNPRHLVRRRGQEARLRCSPMKGHSHVYWYRQLPEEGLKFMVYLQKENIIDESGMPKERFSAEFPKEGPSILRIQQVVRGDSAAYFCASSPRQGTGEQYFGPGTRLTVT.

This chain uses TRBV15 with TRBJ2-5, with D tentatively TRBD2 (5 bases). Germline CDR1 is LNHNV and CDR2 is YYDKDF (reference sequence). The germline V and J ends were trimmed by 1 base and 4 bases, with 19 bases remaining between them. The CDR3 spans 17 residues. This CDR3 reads CATSRGRGLAIPETQYF. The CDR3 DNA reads TGTGCCACCAGCAGAGGACGGGGATTAGCGATCCCAGAGACCCAGTACTTC.

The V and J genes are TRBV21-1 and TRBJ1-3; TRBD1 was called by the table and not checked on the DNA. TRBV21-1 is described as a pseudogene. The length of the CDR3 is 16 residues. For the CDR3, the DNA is TGTGCCAGCAGCCCGAAAGGGGGAATCTCTGGAAACACCATATATTTT. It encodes CASSPKGGISGNTIYF.

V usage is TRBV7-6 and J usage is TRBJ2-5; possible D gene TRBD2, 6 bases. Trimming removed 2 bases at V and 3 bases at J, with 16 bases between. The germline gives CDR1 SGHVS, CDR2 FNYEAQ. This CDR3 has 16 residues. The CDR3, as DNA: TGTGCCAGCAGCTTAACCTCGGGAGTGAGGGAAGAGACCCAGTACTTC. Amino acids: CASSLTSGVREETQYF.

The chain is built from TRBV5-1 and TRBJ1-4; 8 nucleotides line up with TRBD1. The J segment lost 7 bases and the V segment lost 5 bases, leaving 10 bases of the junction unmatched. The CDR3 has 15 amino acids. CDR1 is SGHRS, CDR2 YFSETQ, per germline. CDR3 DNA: TGCGCCAGCAGTCTGGCCGGGACAGGAGCTGAAAAACTGTTTTTT. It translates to CASSLAGTGAEKLFF.

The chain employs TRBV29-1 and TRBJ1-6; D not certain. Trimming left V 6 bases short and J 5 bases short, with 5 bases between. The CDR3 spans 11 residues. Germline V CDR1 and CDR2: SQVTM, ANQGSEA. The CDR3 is CSVGDNSPLHF. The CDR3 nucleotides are TGCAGCGTGGGAGATAATTCACCCCTCCACTTT.

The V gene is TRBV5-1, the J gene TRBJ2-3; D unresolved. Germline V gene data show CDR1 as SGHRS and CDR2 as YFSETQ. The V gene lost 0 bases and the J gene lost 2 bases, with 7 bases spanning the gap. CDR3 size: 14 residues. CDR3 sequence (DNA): TGCGCCAGCAGCTTGGACACGAACACAGATACGCAGTATTTT. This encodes CASSLDTNTDTQYF.

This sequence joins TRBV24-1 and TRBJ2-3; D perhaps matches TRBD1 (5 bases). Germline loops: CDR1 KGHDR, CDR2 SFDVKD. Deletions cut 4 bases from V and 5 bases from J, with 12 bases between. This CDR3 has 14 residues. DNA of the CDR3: TGTGCCACCAGTGACCCCGATCAGGGAGATACGCAGTATTTT. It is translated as CATSDPDQGDTQYF.

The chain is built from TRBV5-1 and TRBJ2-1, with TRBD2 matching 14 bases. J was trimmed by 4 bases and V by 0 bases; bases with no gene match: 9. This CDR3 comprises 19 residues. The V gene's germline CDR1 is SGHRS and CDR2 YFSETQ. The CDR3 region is CASSLGLAGGQKPYNEQFF. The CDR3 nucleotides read TGCGCCAGCAGCTTGGGACTAGCGGGAGGGCAAAAGCCTTACAATGAGCAGTTCTTC.

The CDR3 here is CAISEPRRSSPLHF. The CDR3 DNA is TGTGCCATCAGTGAGCCTCGAAGGAGTTCACCCCTCCACTTT. The rearrangement uses TRBV10-3 and TRBJ1-6, with no clear D. V shed 2 bases and J shed 9 bases, with 11 bases lying between them. The V gene's germline CDR1 is ENHRY and CDR2 SYGVKD. The CDR3 runs 14 residues.

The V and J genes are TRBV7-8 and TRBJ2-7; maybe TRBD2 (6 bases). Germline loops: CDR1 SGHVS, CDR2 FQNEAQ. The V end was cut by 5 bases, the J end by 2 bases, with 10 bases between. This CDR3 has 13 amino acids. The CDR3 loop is CASSRDSAYEQYF. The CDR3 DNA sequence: TGTGCCAGCAGCCGGGACTCCGCCTACGAGCAGTACTTC. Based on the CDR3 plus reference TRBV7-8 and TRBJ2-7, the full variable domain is GAGVSQSPRYKVAKRGQDVALRCDPISGHVSLFWYQQALGQGPEFLTYFQNEAQLDKSGLPSDRFFAERPEGSVSTLKIQRTQQEDSAVYLCASSRDSAYEQYFGPGTRLTVT.

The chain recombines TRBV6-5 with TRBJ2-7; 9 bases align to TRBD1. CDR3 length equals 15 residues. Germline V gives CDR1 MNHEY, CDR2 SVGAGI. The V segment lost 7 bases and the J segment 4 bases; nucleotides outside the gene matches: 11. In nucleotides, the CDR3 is TGTGCCAGCAAGAGGGACAGGGACGGGGAGTACGAGCAGTACTTC. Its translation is CASKRDRDGEYEQYF.

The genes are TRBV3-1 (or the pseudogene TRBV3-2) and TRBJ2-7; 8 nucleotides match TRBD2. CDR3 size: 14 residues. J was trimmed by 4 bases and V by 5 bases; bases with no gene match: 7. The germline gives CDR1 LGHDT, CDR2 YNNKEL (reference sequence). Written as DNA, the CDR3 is TGTGCCAGCAGCTTTACTAGCGGAATATACGAGCAGTACTTC. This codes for CASSFTSGIYEQYF.

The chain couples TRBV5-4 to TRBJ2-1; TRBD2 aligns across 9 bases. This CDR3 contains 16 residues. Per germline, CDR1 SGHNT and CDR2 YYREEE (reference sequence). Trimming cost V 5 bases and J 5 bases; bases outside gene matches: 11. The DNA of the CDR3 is TGTGCCAGCAGTAGGGAGGCTAGCGGGAAACACAATGAGCAGTTCTTC. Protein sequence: CASSREASGKHNEQFF.

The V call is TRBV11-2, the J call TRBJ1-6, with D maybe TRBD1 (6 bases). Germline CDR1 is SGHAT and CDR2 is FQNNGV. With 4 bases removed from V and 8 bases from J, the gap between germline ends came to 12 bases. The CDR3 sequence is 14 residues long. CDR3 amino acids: CASSSTGSHSPLHF. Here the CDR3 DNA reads TGTGCCAGCAGCTCAACAGGGTCTCATTCACCCCTCCACTTT.

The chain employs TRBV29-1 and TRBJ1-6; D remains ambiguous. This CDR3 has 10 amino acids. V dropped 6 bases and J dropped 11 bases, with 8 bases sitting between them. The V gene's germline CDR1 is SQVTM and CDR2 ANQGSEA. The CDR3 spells CSVGEAPLHF. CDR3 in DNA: TGCAGCGTGGGTGAGGCACCCCTCCACTTT.